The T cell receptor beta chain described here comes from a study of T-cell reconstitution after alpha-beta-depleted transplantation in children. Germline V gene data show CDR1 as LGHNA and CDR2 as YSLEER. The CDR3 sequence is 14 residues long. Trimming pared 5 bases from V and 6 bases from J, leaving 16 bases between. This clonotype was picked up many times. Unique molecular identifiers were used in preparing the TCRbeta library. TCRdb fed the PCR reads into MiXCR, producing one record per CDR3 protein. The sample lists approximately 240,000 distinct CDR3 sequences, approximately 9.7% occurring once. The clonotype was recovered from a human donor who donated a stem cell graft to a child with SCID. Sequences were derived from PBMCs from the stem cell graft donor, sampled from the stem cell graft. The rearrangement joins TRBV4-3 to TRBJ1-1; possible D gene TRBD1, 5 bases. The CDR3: CASSGVPGLAEAFF. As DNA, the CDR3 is TGCGCCAGCAGCGGGGTCCCAGGGTTGGCTGAAGCTTTCTTT.